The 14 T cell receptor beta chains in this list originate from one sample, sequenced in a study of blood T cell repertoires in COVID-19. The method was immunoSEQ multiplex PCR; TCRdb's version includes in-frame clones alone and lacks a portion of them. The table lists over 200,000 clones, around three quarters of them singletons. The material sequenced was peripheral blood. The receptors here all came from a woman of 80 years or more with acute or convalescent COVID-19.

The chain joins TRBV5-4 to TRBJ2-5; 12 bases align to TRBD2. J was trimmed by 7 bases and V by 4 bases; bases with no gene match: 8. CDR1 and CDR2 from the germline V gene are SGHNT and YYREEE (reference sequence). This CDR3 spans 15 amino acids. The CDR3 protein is CASSPGTSGLGTQYF. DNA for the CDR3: TGTGCCAGCAGCCCGGGGACTAGCGGGTTGGGGACCCAGTACTTC.

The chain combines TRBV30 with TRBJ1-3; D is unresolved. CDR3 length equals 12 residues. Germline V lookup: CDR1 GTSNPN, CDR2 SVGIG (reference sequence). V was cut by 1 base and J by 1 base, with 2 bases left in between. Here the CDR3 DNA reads TGTGCCTGGAGTGCTTCTGGAAACACCATATATTTT. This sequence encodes CAWSASGNTIYF.

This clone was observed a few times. The CDR3 region is CASGQFTGELFF. The CDR3 DNA reads TGTGCCTCGGGACAGTTCACCGGGGAGCTGTTTTTT. The chain uses TRBV19 and TRBJ2-2; 7 nucleotides align to TRBD1. V shed 11 bases, J shed 4 bases, and the junction held 4 bases outside the gene matches. This CDR3 is 12 amino acids long. Germline assignment: CDR1 LNHDA and CDR2 SQIVND (reference sequence).

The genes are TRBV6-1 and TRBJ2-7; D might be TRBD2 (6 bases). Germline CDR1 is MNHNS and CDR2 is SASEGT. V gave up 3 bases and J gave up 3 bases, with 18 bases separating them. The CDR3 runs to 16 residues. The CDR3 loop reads CASSDPPTSWNYEQYF. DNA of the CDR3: TGTGCCAGCAGTGATCCTCCGACTAGTTGGAACTACGAGCAGTACTTC.

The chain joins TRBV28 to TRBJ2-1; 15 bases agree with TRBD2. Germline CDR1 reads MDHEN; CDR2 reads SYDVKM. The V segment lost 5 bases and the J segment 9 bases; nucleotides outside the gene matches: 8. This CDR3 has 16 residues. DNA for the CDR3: TGTGCCAGCAGTCTCGGACTAGCGGGAGGGGTCGGTGAGCAGTTCTTC. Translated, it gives CASSLGLAGGVGEQFF.

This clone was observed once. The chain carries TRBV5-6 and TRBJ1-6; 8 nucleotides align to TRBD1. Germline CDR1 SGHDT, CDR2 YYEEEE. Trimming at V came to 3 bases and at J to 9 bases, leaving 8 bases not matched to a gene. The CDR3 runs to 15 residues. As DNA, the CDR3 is TGTGCCAGCAGCTGGGGGCGACAGGGGAGTTCACCCCTCCACTTT. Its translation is CASSWGRQGSSPLHF. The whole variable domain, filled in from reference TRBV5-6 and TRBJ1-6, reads DAGVTQSPTHLIKTRGQQVTLRCSPKSGHDTVSWYQQALGQGPQFIFQYYEEEERQRGNFPDRFSGHQFPNYSSELNVNALLLGDSALYLCASSWGRQGSSPLHFGNGTRLTVT.

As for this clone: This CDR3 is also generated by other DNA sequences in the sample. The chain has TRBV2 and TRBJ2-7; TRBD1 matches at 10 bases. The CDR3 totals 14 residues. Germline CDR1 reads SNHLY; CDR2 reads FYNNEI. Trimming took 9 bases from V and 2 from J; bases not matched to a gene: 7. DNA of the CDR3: TGTGCCAGTTCAGGACAGGGGGGTGCCTACGAGCAGTACTTC. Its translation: CASSGQGGAYEQYF.

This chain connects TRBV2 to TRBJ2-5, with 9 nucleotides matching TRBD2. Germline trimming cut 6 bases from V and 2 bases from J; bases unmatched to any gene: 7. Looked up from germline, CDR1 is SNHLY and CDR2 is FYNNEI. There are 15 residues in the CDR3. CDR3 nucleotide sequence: TGTGCCAGCAGGGCGGGAGGGGGGAAGCAAGAGACCCAGTACTTC. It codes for CASRAGGGKQETQYF.

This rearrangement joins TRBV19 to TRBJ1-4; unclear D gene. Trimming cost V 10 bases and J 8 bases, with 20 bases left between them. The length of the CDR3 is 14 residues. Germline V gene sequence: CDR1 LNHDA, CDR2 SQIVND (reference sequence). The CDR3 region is CATSPGSTGEKLFF. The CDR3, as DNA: TGTGCCACTTCCCCCGGGAGTACGGGGGAAAAACTGTTTTTT.

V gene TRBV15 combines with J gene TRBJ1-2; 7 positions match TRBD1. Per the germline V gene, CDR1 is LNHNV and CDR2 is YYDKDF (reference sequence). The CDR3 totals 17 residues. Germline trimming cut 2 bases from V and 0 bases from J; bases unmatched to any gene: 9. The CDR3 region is CATSRYGQVPSNYGYTF. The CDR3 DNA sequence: TGTGCCACCAGCAGATATGGACAGGTTCCTTCTAACTATGGCTACACCTTC. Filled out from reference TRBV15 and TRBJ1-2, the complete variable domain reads DAMVIQNPRYQVTQFGKPVTLSCSQTLNHNVMYWYQQKSSQAPKLLFHYYDKDFNNEADTPDNFQSRRPNTSFCFLDIRSPGLGDTAMYLCATSRYGQVPSNYGYTFGSGTRLTVV.

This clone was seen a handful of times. DNA for the CDR3: TGTGCCAGCAGCCGACAGTCGAGCACTGAAGCTTTCTTT. Protein sequence: CASSRQSSTEAFF. The V gene is TRBV7-9, the J gene TRBJ1-1, with D perhaps matching TRBD1 (5 bases). V gave up 5 bases and J gave up 4 bases, with 11 bases separating them. CDR3 length: 13 amino acids. Looked up from germline, CDR1 is SEHNR and CDR2 is FQNEAQ (reference sequence). Supplemented by reference TRBV7-9 and TRBJ1-1, the full variable domain reads DTGVSQNPRHKITKRGQNVTFRCDPISEHNRLYWYRQTLGQGPEFLTYFQNEAQLEKSRLLSDRFSAERPKGSFSTLEIQRTEQGDSAMYLCASSRQSSTEAFFGQGTRLTVV.

The DNA of the CDR3 is TGTGCCAGTAGAGGACAGAGAGCGATTCTTAGCGGCTACACCTTC. It translates to CASRGQRAILSGYTF. The rearrangement links TRBV19 to TRBJ1-2, with D maybe TRBD1 (6 bases). Germline-derived CDR1 and CDR2 are LNHDA and SQIVND (reference sequence). This CDR3 contains 15 residues. Trimming pared 6 bases from V and 8 bases from J, leaving 22 bases between.

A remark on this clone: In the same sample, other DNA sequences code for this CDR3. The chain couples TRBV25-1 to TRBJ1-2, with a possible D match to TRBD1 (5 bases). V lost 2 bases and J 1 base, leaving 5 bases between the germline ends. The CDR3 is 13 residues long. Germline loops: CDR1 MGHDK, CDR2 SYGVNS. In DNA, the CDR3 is TGTGCCAGCAGTGAACAGGGTAACTATGGCTACACCTTC. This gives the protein CASSEQGNYGYTF.

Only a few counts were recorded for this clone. CDR3 region: CASSPGTGVRSFF. DNA for the CDR3: TGTGCCAGCAGTCCCGGGACAGGGGTTCGGTCTTTCTTT. This chain uses TRBV2 with TRBJ1-1; TRBD1 agrees at 10 bases. V lost 5 bases and J lost 12; bases outside the gene matches: 9. The CDR3 spans 13 residues. In germline, CDR1 is SNHLY, CDR2 FYNNEI. The variable domain in full, with the rest retrieved from reference TRBV2 and TRBJ1-1, is EPEVTQTPSHQVTQMGQEVILRCVPISNHLYFYWYRQILGQKVEFLVSFYNNEISEKSEIFDDQFSVERPDGSNFTLKIRSTKLEDSAMYFCASSPGTGVRSFFGQGTRLTVV.